This TCR beta chain originates from a study of control samples from healthy donors and cancer patients. This clone has only one observation. The germline V gene has CDR1 MGHDK and CDR2 SYGVNS. V was pared by 3 bases and J by 0 bases, with 9 bases between. The CDR3 runs 16 residues. Assay: immunoSEQ multiplex PCR; the TCRdb copy retains only in-frame clones and omits some. The sample yields over 25,000 clones, approximately 90% seen once. The clonotype was recovered from a middle-aged woman with lung cancer. This chain links TRBV25-1 with TRBJ1-6, with a possible D match to TRBD1 (6 bases). Sequenced: PBMCs. For the CDR3, the DNA is TGTGCCAGCAGTGAGGACAGTTACTCCTATAATTCACCCCTCCACTTT. Protein product: CASSEDSYSYNSPLHF.